These T cell receptor beta chains were read from a single sample in a study of Graves' ophthalmopathy and Graves' hyperthyroidism. TCRdb re-derived calls from the multiplex PCR reads in MiXCR, one entry per CDR3 protein. The sample holds more than 300,000 distinct CDR3 sequences, 17% seen once. The specimen sequenced was peripheral blood. All receptors derive from an adult woman with stable Graves' hyperthyroidism. Both conserved end residues are part of each CDR3. D genes are given only for firm matches. Some rows mark clone size as missing; the rest say once, few, many or name a class of expanded clone.

v_gene: TRBV11-2; j_gene: TRBJ1-6; d_gene: TRBD1; abundance: many; CDR3nt: TGTGCCAGCAGCTCGCTCAGGGGGAAGGATTCACCCCTCCACTTT; CDR3aa: CASSSLRGKDSPLHF
v_gene: TRBV7-9; j_gene: TRBJ2-7; d_gene: .; abundance: few; CDR3nt: TGTGCCAGCAGCTCAAGTACTTTCTACGAGCAGTACTTC; CDR3aa: CASSSSTFYEQYF
v_gene: TRBV30; j_gene: TRBJ1-1; d_gene: .; abundance: .; CDR3nt: TGTGCCTGGAGTCGAGGGGCAATGAACACTGACGCTTTCTTT; CDR3aa: CAWSRGAMNTDAFF
v_gene: TRBV6-1; j_gene: TRBJ2-7; d_gene: TRBD2; abundance: many; CDR3nt: TGTGCCAGCAGCCGACTAGCGGGAGTCCTCGAGCAGTACTTC; CDR3aa: CASSRLAGVLEQYF
v_gene: TRBV28; j_gene: TRBJ2-7; d_gene: TRBD2; abundance: many; CDR3nt: TGTGCCAGCAGAAAATTCATCATTCGGACTAGCGGGAGTTACGAGCAGTACTTC; CDR3aa: CASRKFIIRTSGSYEQYF
v_gene: TRBV27; j_gene: TRBJ2-7; d_gene: TRBD1; abundance: many; CDR3nt: TGTGCCAGCAGTTTACGGGACAGGCTAATATACGAGCAGTACTTC; CDR3aa: CASSLRDRLIYEQYF
v_gene: TRBV7-9; j_gene: TRBJ1-1; d_gene: .; abundance: .; CDR3nt: TGTGCCAGCAGCTTTGGCAGTCTGCCCACTGAAGCTTTCTTT; CDR3aa: CASSFGSLPTEAFF
v_gene: TRBV4-3; j_gene: TRBJ2-7; d_gene: TRBD2; abundance: many; CDR3nt: TGCGCCAGCAGCCAAGGACTAGCGGGAGTACACGAGCAGTACTTC; CDR3aa: CASSQGLAGVHEQYF
v_gene: TRBV10-3; j_gene: TRBJ2-5; d_gene: .; abundance: .; CDR3nt: TGTGCCATCAGTGATTTGGAGACCCAGTACTTC; CDR3aa: CAISDLETQYF
v_gene: TRBV5-1; j_gene: TRBJ2-7; d_gene: .; abundance: .; CDR3nt: TGCGCCAGCAGCTTGGAGGCAAGGAGGGTATACGAGCAGTACTTC; CDR3aa: CASSLEARRVYEQYF